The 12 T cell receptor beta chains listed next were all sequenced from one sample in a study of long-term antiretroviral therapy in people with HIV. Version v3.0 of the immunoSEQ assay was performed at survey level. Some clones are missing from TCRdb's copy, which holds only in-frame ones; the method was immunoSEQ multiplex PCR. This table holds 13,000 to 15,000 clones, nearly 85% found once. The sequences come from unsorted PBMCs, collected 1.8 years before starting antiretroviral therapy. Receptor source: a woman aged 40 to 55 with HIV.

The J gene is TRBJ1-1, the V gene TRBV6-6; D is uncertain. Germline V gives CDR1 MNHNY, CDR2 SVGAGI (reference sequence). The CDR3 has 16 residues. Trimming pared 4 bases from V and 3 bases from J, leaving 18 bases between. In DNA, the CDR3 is TGTGCCAGCAGTTCGAGTAGGGTCATCTCGGACACTGAAGCTTTCTTT. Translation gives CASSSSRVISDTEAFF.

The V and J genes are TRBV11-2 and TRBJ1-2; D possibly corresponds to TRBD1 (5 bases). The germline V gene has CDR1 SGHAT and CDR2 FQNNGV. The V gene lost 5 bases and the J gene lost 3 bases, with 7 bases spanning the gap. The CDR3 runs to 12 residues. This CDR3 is CASSQGDYGYTF. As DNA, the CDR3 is TGTGCCAGCAGCCAAGGGGACTATGGCTACACCTTC.

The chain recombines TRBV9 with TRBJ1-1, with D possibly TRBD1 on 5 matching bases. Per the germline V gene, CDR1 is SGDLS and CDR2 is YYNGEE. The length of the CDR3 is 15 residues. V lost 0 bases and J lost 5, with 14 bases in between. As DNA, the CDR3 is TGTGCCAGCAGCGTAGAATGGGGGACGGGGACTGAAGCTTTCTTT. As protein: CASSVEWGTGTEAFF.

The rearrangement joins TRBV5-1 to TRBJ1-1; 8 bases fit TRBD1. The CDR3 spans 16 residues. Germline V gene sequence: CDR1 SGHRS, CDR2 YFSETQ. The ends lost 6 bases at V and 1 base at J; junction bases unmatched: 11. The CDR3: CASKDRVGGGNTEAFF. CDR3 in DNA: TGCGCCAGCAAGGACAGGGTCGGAGGGGGGAACACTGAAGCTTTCTTT.

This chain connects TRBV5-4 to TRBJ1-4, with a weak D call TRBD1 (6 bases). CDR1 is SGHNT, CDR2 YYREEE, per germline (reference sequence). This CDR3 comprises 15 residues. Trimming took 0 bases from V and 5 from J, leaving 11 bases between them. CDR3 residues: CASSLGDTGNEKLFF. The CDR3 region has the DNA TGTGCCAGCAGCTTGGGGGACACGGGGAATGAAAAACTGTTTTTT.

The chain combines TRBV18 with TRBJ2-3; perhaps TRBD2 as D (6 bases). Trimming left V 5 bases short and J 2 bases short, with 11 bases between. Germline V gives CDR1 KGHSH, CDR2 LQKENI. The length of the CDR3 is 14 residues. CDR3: CASSLTRDTDTQYF. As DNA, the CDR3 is TGTGCCAGCTCATTGACTAGAGACACAGATACGCAGTATTTT.

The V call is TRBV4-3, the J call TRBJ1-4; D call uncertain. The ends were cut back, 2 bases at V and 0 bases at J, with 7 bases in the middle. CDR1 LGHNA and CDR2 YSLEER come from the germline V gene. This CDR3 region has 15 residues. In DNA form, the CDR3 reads TGCGCCAGCAGCCAATCCAGGACAACTAATGAAAAACTGTTTTTT. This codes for CASSQSRTTNEKLFF.

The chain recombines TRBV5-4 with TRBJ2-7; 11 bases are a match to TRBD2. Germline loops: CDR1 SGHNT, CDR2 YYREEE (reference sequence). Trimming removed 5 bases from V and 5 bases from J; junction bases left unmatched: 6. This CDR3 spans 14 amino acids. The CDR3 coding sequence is TGTGCCAGCAGTTACTTGACTAGCGGGGACGAGCAGTACTTC. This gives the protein CASSYLTSGDEQYF.

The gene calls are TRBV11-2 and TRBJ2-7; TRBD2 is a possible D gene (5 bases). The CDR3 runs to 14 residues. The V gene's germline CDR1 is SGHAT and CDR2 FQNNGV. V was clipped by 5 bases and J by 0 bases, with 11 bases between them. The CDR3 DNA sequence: TGTGCCAGCAGCGACCTAGCTGGCTCCTACGAGCAGTACTTC. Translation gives CASSDLAGSYEQYF.

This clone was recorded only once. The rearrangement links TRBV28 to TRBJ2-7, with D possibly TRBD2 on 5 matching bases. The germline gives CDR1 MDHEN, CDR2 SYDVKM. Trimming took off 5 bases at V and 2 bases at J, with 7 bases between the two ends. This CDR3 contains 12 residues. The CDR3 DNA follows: TGTGCCAGCAGTGTCGGGACCTACGAGCAGTACTTC. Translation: CASSVGTYEQYF.

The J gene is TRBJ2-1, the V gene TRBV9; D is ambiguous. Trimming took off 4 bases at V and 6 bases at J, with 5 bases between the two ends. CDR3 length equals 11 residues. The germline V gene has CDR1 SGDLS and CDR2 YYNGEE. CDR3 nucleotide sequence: TGTGCCAGCAGCACCCCCAATGAGCAGTTCTTC. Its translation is CASSTPNEQFF.

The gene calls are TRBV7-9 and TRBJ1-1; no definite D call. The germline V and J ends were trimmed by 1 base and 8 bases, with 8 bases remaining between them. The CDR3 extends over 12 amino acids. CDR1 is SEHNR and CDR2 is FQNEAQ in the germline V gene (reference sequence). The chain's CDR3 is CASSLGVPEAFF. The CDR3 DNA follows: TGTGCCAGCAGCTTAGGGGTCCCCGAAGCTTTCTTT.